The text below deals with one T cell receptor beta chain. What it binds is not known. The donors, all of them Caucasian adults, lived in Nashville, Tennessee. The germline gives CDR1 SGHRS, CDR2 YFSETQ. V shed 0 bases, J shed 5 bases, and the junction held 1 base outside the gene matches. The CDR3 contains 14 residues. Repertoires were generated with immunoSEQ multiplex PCR, while TCRdb's copy carries only in-frame clones and drops some. The sample consists of about 510,000 clones, 90% to 96% of them appearing once. The data were obtained in a study of shared clonotypes between healthy human individuals. About the study: Each donor contributed plates that comprised three CD4 naive, three CD4 memory, two CD8 naive and one CD8 memory.

Whole-study findings and limits: Between several donors, naive CD4 clonotypes were shared at a level of about 5%.

This receptor was taken from a woman aged 25 to 39 in good health. This chain links TRBV5-1 with TRBJ2-5; 10 bases are a match to TRBD2. Sample: naive CD4+ T cells sorted from blood. Documented subset: CD45RA+ positively selected. The CDR3 bases are TGCGCCAGCAGCTTGGGGACTAGCGGCGAGACCCAGTACTTC. This gives the protein CASSLGTSGETQYF.